Listed below are T cell receptor beta chains from one sample, sequenced in a study of blood T cell repertoires in COVID-19. The assay was immunoSEQ multiplex PCR, and TCRdb's table has in-frame clones only and misses some. Among more than 100,000 clones listed, around nine tenths were seen once. The sequencing input was peripheral blood. The receptors stem from a woman aged 45 to 65 with active or convalescent COVID-19. Each CDR3 is given with its conserved first and last residue. A D gene is named only where the DNA matches it firmly. Clone size is shown for a subset of rows, as once, few, many or a class of expanded clone.

j_call v_call clone_size d_call cdr3_aa cdr3_nt
TRBJ1-1 TRBV4-2 once - CASSQDGVGTEAFF TGTGCCAGCAGCCAAGACGGGGTGGGCACTGAAGCTTTCTTT
TRBJ1-5 TRBV28 - - CASTLFGGFQPQHF TGTGCCAGCACTCTTTTTGGGGGGTTTCAGCCCCAGCATTTT
TRBJ2-3 TRBV7-2 once - CASSLAGADTQYF TGTGCCAGCAGCTTAGCAGGGGCGGATACGCAGTATTTT
TRBJ1-4 TRBV2 - - CASKETEKLFF TGTGCCAGCAAGGAGACGGAAAAACTGTTTTTT
TRBJ2-7 TRBV3-1/TRBV3-2 - - CASSQVRAGEQYF TGTGCCAGCAGCCAAGTCAGGGCTGGGGAGCAGTACTTC
TRBJ2-1 TRBV7-9 once - CASSRSVSSDEQFF TGTGCCAGCAGCCGCTCCGTTAGTAGCGATGAGCAGTTCTTC
TRBJ2-5 TRBV9 - - CASSVGSGPLGETQYF TGTGCCAGCAGCGTAGGGAGCGGACCCCTGGGAGAGACCCAGTACTTC
TRBJ2-2 TRBV28 - TRBD1 CASSSQQGARTGELFF TGTGCCAGCAGTTCCCAACAGGGGGCGAGGACCGGGGAGCTGTTTTTT
TRBJ2-7 TRBV7-9 - - CASAGTVYEQYF TGTGCCAGCGCCGGGACTGTCTACGAGCAGTACTTC
TRBJ2-7 TRBV6-6 once - CASSYGGGVYEQYF TGTGCCAGCAGTTACGGAGGCGGAGTCTACGAGCAGTACTTC
TRBJ2-2 TRBV7-2 - TRBD2 CASSLVPSGTGELFF TGTGCCAGCAGCTTAGTTCCTAGCGGGACCGGGGAGCTGTTTTTT
TRBJ2-7 TRBV9 - - CASSVDLSVPTYEQYF TGTGCCAGCAGCGTAGATCTCTCGGTACCTACCTACGAGCAGTACTTC
TRBJ2-7 TRBV19 - TRBD2 CASTAGGLYEQYF TGTGCCAGTACAGCGGGAGGCCTCTACGAGCAGTACTTC
TRBJ1-3 TRBV30 - - CALDISGGNTIYF TGTGCACTCGACATCTCGGGAGGAAACACCATATATTTT
TRBJ1-2 TRBV6-2/TRBV6-3 - TRBD1 CASSKTGQFADYGYTF TGTGCCAGCAGTAAAACGGGACAGTTTGCTGACTATGGCTACACCTTC
TRBJ2-7 TRBV6-1 - TRBD1 CASSETGTGEHEQYF TGTGCCAGCAGTGAGACCGGGACAGGGGAACACGAGCAGTACTTC
TRBJ1-1 TRBV11-2 - - CASSRQVRGEAFF TGTGCCAGCAGCCGACAGGTTAGGGGTGAAGCTTTCTTT
TRBJ1-2 TRBV5-5 - TRBD1 CASSFIRTGGGYGYTF TGTGCCAGCAGCTTTATTAGGACAGGGGGAGGGTATGGCTACACCTTC
TRBJ2-1 TRBV9 - TRBD2 CASSVGLAGGRYNEQFF TGTGCCAGCAGCGTCGGACTAGCGGGAGGCAGGTACAATGAGCAGTTCTTC
TRBJ2-5 TRBV4-1 - TRBD2 CASSQVGRLAQTQYF TGCGCCAGCAGCCAAGTTGGACGACTAGCCCAGACCCAGTACTTC
TRBJ2-3 TRBV19 once - CASSKTGTTDTQYF TGTGCCAGTAGTAAAACAGGGACCACAGATACGCAGTATTTT
TRBJ2-5 TRBV3-1/TRBV3-2 - - CASSHSSGETQYF TGTGCCAGCAGCCATTCTTCCGGAGAGACCCAGTACTTC
TRBJ1-2 TRBV10-3 - - CAISESGPGGSGYTF TGTGCCATCAGTGAGTCAGGTCCGGGAGGGAGCGGCTACACCTTC
TRBJ2-1 TRBV24-1 - TRBD1 CATSEGTGAGEQFF TGTGCCACCAGTGAGGGGACAGGGGCTGGTGAGCAGTTCTTC
TRBJ2-7 TRBV28 - TRBD2 CASSLTGTSGSLRYEQYF TGTGCCAGCAGTCTAACTGGGACTAGCGGGAGTCTACGCTACGAGCAGTACTTC
TRBJ1-1 TRBV6-5 - - CASSYPEDGAEAFF TGTGCCAGCAGTTACCCAGAGGACGGGGCTGAAGCTTTCTTT
TRBJ2-5 TRBV10-3 once - CAISESRETQYF TGTGCCATCAGTGAGTCCCGAGAGACCCAGTACTTC
TRBJ1-1 TRBV27 - TRBD1 CASSLQGATTEAFF TGTGCCAGCAGTTTACAGGGGGCGACGACTGAAGCTTTCTTT
TRBJ2-6 TRBV21-1 - - CASSKVGRDRGLSGANVLTF TGTGCCAGCAGCAAAGTAGGGAGGGACAGGGGGCTCTCTGGGGCCAACGTCCTGACTTTC
TRBJ2-7 TRBV5-5 - - CASSFEDDSYEQYF TGTGCCAGCAGCTTCGAGGATGATTCCTACGAGCAGTACTTC
TRBJ1-5 TRBV7-9 few - CASSLEGGDQPQHF TGTGCCAGCAGCTTAGAGGGCGGGGATCAGCCCCAGCATTTT
TRBJ2-7 TRBV6-1 - - CASSEVGGSYEQYF TGTGCCAGCAGTGAAGTCGGAGGTTCCTACGAGCAGTACTTC
TRBJ1-5 TRBV24-1 once TRBD1 CATSEGQGNQPQHF TGTGCCACCAGTGAGGGACAGGGGAATCAGCCCCAGCATTTT
TRBJ2-7 TRBV7-7 - - CASSPGPGAQDEQYF TGTGCTAGCAGCCCCGGGCCAGGGGCGCAAGACGAGCAGTACTTC
TRBJ2-3 TRBV2 - TRBD2 CATDLGLAGNADTQYF TGTGCCACCGACCTGGGACTAGCGGGAAACGCAGATACGCAGTATTTT
TRBJ2-1 TRBV11-1 - - CASSLAISSVQFF TGTGCCAGCAGCTTAGCGATTAGTAGTGTTCAGTTCTTC
TRBJ2-7 TRBV6-1 - - CASSDNGGLTTYEQYF TGTGCCAGCAGTGATAATGGAGGCCTTACCACCTACGAGCAGTACTTC
TRBJ1-3 TRBV7-8 once - CASSGLTGSSGNTIYF TGTGCCAGCAGCGGGTTGACAGGTTCCTCTGGAAACACCATATATTTT
TRBJ1-5 TRBV5-6 - - CASKRQGNQPQHF TGTGCCAGCAAGCGACAGGGCAATCAGCCCCAGCATTTT
TRBJ2-1 TRBV7-2 - - CASSLNSPGGNEQFF TGTGCCAGCAGCTTAAATAGCCCAGGAGGGAATGAGCAGTTCTTC
TRBJ1-2 TRBV6-5 - TRBD1 CASRGQLDYGYTF TGTGCCAGCAGGGGACAGCTCGACTATGGCTACACCTTC
TRBJ1-6 TRBV28 - - CASSLRGGLGTSPLHF TGTGCCAGCAGTTTAAGGGGGGGGTTGGGAACTTCACCCCTCCACTTT
TRBJ2-3 TRBV18 once TRBD2 CASSTQGLAGDYDTQYF TGTGCCAGCTCAACGCAAGGACTAGCGGGAGATTATGATACGCAGTATTTT
TRBJ2-2 TRBV29-1 - - CSAYRADTGELFF TGCAGCGCATACAGGGCGGACACCGGGGAGCTGTTTTTT
TRBJ2-2 TRBV21-1 once - CASSSLHGRGADTGELFF TGTGCCAGCAGCTCACTACATGGGCGGGGGGCGGACACCGGGGAGCTGTTTTTT
TRBJ2-7 TRBV30 - TRBD1 CAWTGTGSYEQYF TGTGCCTGGACCGGGACAGGGTCCTACGAGCAGTACTTC
TRBJ2-1 TRBV4-3 - TRBD2 CASSPHGLAGGNEQFF TGCGCCAGCAGCCCACACGGACTAGCGGGAGGCAATGAGCAGTTCTTC
TRBJ2-1 TRBV27 - TRBD2 CASTYSGTPRNEQFF TGTGCCAGCACCTATAGCGGGACCCCTCGCAATGAGCAGTTCTTC
TRBJ1-5 TRBV30 - - CAWSDRGNQPQHF TGTGCCTGGAGTGACAGGGGCAATCAGCCCCAGCATTTT
TRBJ1-2 TRBV25-1 - TRBD1 CASSEYGTGVDGYTF TGTGCCAGCAGTGAATATGGGACAGGGGTTGATGGCTACACCTTC
TRBJ1-1 TRBV6-2/TRBV6-3 - TRBD1 CASSPLGQGKNTEAFF TGTGCCAGCAGTCCCTTGGGACAGGGAAAGAACACTGAAGCTTTCTTT
TRBJ2-5 TRBV5-4 once TRBD2 CASSSPWREETQYF TGTGCCAGCAGCTCCCCCTGGCGGGAGGAGACCCAGTACTTC
TRBJ2-7 TRBV30 - TRBD2 CAWRGGPRVEQYF TGTGCCTGGCGGGGGGGCCCACGGGTCGAGCAGTACTTC